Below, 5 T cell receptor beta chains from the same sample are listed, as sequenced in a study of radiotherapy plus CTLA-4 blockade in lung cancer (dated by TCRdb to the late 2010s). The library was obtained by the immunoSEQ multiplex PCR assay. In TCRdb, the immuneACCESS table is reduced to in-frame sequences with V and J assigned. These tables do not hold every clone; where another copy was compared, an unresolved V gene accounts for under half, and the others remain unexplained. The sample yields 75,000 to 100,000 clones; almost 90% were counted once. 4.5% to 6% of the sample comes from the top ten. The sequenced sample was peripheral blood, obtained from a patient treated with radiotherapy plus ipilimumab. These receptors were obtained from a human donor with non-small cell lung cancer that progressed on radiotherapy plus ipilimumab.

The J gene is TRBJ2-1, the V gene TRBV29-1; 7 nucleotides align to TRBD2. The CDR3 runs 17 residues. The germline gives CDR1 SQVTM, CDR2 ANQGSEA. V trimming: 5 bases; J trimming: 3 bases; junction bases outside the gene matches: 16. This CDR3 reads CSVQSSLAEKFYNEQFF. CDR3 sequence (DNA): TGCAGCGTTCAAAGTAGCCTAGCGGAGAAGTTCTACAATGAGCAGTTCTTC.

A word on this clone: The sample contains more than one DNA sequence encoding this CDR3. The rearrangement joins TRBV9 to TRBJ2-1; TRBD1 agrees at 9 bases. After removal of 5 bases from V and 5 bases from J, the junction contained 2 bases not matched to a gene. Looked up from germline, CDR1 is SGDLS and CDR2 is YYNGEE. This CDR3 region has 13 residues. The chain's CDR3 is CASRGQGNNEQFF. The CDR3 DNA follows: TGTGCCAGCAGGGGACAGGGAAACAATGAGCAGTTCTTC.

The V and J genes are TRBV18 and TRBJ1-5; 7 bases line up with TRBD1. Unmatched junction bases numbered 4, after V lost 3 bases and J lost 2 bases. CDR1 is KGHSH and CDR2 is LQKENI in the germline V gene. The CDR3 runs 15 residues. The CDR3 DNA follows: TGTGCCAGCTCACCTACAGGGGATGGCAATCAGCCCCAGCATTTT. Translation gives CASSPTGDGNQPQHF.

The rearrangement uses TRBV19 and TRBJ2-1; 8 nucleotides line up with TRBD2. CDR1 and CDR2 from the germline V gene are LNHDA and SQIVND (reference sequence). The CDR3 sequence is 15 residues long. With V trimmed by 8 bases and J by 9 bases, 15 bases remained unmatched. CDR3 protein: CASQAAGGGLGEQFF. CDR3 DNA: TGTGCCAGTCAGGCGGCGGGAGGCGGACTGGGTGAGCAGTTCTTC.

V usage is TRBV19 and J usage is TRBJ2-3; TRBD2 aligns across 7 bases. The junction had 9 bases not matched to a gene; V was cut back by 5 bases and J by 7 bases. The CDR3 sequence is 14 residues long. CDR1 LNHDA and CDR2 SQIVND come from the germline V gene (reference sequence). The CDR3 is CASSWRRELYTQYF. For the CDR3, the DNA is TGTGCCAGTAGTTGGCGGCGGGAGTTATATACGCAGTATTTT.